The entry below gives a single TCR beta chain sequence along with its context. This CDR3 is built from 14 residues. Germline lookup yields CDR1 LNHDA and CDR2 SQIVND (reference sequence). V dropped 4 bases and J dropped 5; count of bases not matched to a gene: 6. The table came from immunoSEQ multiplex PCR; TCRdb's copy has only in-frame clones and leaves some out. The sample carries about 61,000 clones, about nine tenths recorded once. The data stem from a study of T cell changes during pregnancy in multiple sclerosis. The clonotype originates from a female donor in good health, enrolled as a control in a pregnancy study. The sequenced sample was peripheral blood, obtained in the first trimester of pregnancy. The V and J genes are TRBV19 and TRBJ1-1; TRBD1 matches 8 bases. CDR3 region: CASSTGTGQTEAFF. The DNA of the CDR3 is TGTGCCAGTAGTACCGGGACAGGTCAAACTGAAGCTTTCTTT.